The rows below give T cell receptor beta chains drawn from one sample of a study of cytomegalovirus exposure and HLA in healthy donors. Here immunoSEQ multiplex PCR was the method, and the copy in TCRdb shows in-frame clones only, minus some. Of some 110,000 clones listed, approximately 94% were seen once; the top ten hold more than 0.9%. The sample consisted of PBMCs. The source of these receptors is a woman younger than 35 in good health and CMV-seronegative. CDR3s include the opening cysteine and the closing phenylalanine or tryptophan. The D gene is left open where the match is weak. Some rows mark clone size as missing; the rest say once, few, many or name a class of expanded clone.

TRBJ2-7 | TRBV6-1 | TRBD1 | . | TGTGCCAGCAGTGACCCCCCCAGGGGGCTAAGTGGGTCCTACGAGCAGTACTTC | CASSDPPRGLSGSYEQYF
TRBJ2-5 | TRBV6-6 | . | . | TGTGCCAGCAGTTACAGGGGGCAAGAGACCCAGTACTTC | CASSYRGQETQYF
TRBJ2-2 | TRBV5-1 | . | few | TGCGCCACCTATTCCGGGGAGGTTTACACCGGGGAGCTGTTTTTT | CATYSGEVYTGELFF
TRBJ2-5 | TRBV28 | . | . | TGTGCCAGCAGTTCACCGGGACAAGCCCAAGAGACCCAGTACTTC | CASSSPGQAQETQYF
TRBJ2-5 | TRBV29-1 | . | . | TGCAGCGCCTTGGGGGAGGACACCAAAGAGACCCAGTACTTC | CSALGEDTKETQYF
TRBJ2-3 | TRBV6-6 | TRBD2 | . | TGTGCGACGACTAGCGGGGGGGCGGCAGATACGCAGTATTTT | CATTSGGAADTQYF
TRBJ2-7 | TRBV13 | . | . | TGTGCCAGCAGCGTGACAGAATCGACAGGTGGGATCTACGAGCAGTACTTC | CASSVTESTGGIYEQYF
TRBJ1-5 | TRBV2 | . | . | TGTGCCAGCAATCGGCAGGGCAATCAGCCCCAGCATTTT | CASNRQGNQPQHF
TRBJ2-3 | TRBV14 | . | . | TGTGCCAGCAGCCAGTCCCAGGACTCATCCACAGATACGCAGTATTTT | CASSQSQDSSTDTQYF
TRBJ1-4 | TRBV6-1 | TRBD1 | . | TGTGCCAGCAGTAAAACAGGGGTGCGTGAAAAACTGTTTTTT | CASSKTGVREKLFF
TRBJ1-1 | TRBV21-1 | . | . | TGTGCCAGCACCCTCCCCAGGCTCGCTGAAGCTTTCTTT | CASTLPRLAEAFF
TRBJ2-3 | TRBV11-2 | . | . | TGTGCCAGCAGCCGAGGGACTGCTAGCACAGATACGCAGTATTTT | CASSRGTASTDTQYF
TRBJ2-1 | TRBV28 | TRBD2 | . | TGTGCCAGCAGCGGGGGGACGTCCTACAATGAGCAGTTCTTC | CASSGGTSYNEQFF
TRBJ1-5 | TRBV28 | TRBD1 | . | TGTGCCAGCAGTCTGCCGGGACAGGCGACCGGGAGCAATCAGCCCCAGCATTTT | CASSLPGQATGSNQPQHF
TRBJ1-4 | TRBV7-9 | . | . | TGTGCCAGCAGCTTCCCCGGGGGAAGGAATGAAAAACTGTTTTTT | CASSFPGGRNEKLFF
TRBJ1-2 | TRBV4-1 | . | . | TGCGCCAGCAGCCAAGCCTGGAGGACAGAGTCCCATGGCTACACCTTC | CASSQAWRTESHGYTF
TRBJ1-5 | TRBV18 | TRBD1 | few | TGTGCCAGCTCCCCCGGGACAGGGAACAATCAGCCCCAGCATTTT | CASSPGTGNNQPQHF
TRBJ2-1 | TRBV5-1 | TRBD1 | . | TGCGCCAGCAGCTTAACAGGGGGCCCCTACAATGAGCAGTTCTTC | CASSLTGGPYNEQFF
TRBJ2-3 | TRBV6-1 | . | . | TGTGCCAGCAGTGACAATACAGGGATTACAGATACGCAGTATTTT | CASSDNTGITDTQYF
TRBJ1-2 | TRBV11-2 | TRBD1 | . | TGTGCCAGCAGCTTACCAACCGGGACAGCCTATGGCTACACCTTC | CASSLPTGTAYGYTF
TRBJ2-2 | TRBV7-2 | . | few | TGTGCCAGCAGCAAAGTGGGCCAGGGAAGGGCCGGGGAGCTGTTTTTT | CASSKVGQGRAGELFF
TRBJ2-1 | TRBV6-5 | TRBD2 | . | TGTGCCAGCAGTAGAGCGGGACTACCTTACAATGAGCAGTTCTTC | CASSRAGLPYNEQFF
TRBJ1-2 | TRBV28 | TRBD1 | few | TGTGCCAGCAGTTTACAGGGGGTTCCTTATGGCTACACCTTC | CASSLQGVPYGYTF
TRBJ1-1 | TRBV29-1 | . | . | TGCAGCGTTCTCTCGAACACTGAAGCTTTCTTT | CSVLSNTEAFF
TRBJ2-1 | TRBV4-2 | . | . | TGTGCCAGCAGCCAAGATCCCAGCGGGTACAATGAGCAGTTCTTC | CASSQDPSGYNEQFF
TRBJ1-3 | TRBV7-2 | . | . | TGTGCCAGCAGCTACGGACAGTCCTCTGGAAACACCATATATTTT | CASSYGQSSGNTIYF
TRBJ1-3 | TRBV5-1 | TRBD1 | once | TGCGCCAGCAGCAGAACAGGGGGGCCCCCTCTCTGGGGAAACACCATATATTTT | CASSRTGGPPLWGNTIYF
TRBJ1-2 | TRBV10-3 | . | . | TGTGCCATCAGTGAGCAAAAGGGCGGGGGCTACACCTTC | CAISEQKGGGYTF
TRBJ2-2 | TRBV11-3 | . | . | TGTGCCAGCAGCCCGGACACCGGGGAGCTGTTTTTT | CASSPDTGELFF
TRBJ2-2 | TRBV5-1 | TRBD1 | . | TGCGCCAGCAGCCGTACCCCACCGGGACAGGGAGTAATGGCCGGGGAGCTGTTTTTT | CASSRTPPGQGVMAGELFF
TRBJ1-2 | TRBV30 | TRBD1 | . | TGTGCCTGGAGTTCGGGACAGGGGGCAGTAGGGGATGGCTACACCTTC | CAWSSGQGAVGDGYTF
TRBJ1-1 | TRBV18 | . | once | TGTGCCAGCTCACCACAGAGCCGGAACACTGAAGCTTTCTTT | CASSPQSRNTEAFF
TRBJ1-4 | TRBV6-6 | . | . | TGTGCCAGCAGTGAGAGGATGATAAATGAAAAACTGTTTTTT | CASSERMINEKLFF
TRBJ1-3 | TRBV6-5 | TRBD1 | . | TGTGCCAGCAGTTACTCGACAGGGCCTGGAAACACCATATATTTT | CASSYSTGPGNTIYF
TRBJ1-4 | TRBV28 | TRBD1 | . | TGTGCCAGCAGTTTGCCTGGACAGGGGGGTTATGAAAAACTGTTTTTT | CASSLPGQGGYEKLFF
TRBJ2-7 | TRBV6-1 | . | few | TGTGCCAGCAGCCGACCGGGTTCCTACGAGCAGTACTTC | CASSRPGSYEQYF
TRBJ2-2 | TRBV18 | TRBD1 | . | TGTGCCAGCTCACCACCGCGGGACAGGGGCGTGAGCCCTAACCGGGGAGAGCTGTTTTTT | CASSPPRDRGVSPNRGELFF
TRBJ2-3 | TRBV2 | . | . | TGTGCCAGCAGTGTAGGCGTTAGTCGGGTTGTAGATACGCAGTATTTT | CASSVGVSRVVDTQYF
TRBJ2-7 | TRBV28 | . | . | TGTGCCAGCAGACGCCCTCCCGGGAGATCCTACGAGCAGTACTTC | CASRRPPGRSYEQYF
TRBJ2-1 | TRBV4-2 | TRBD2 | few | TGTGCCAGCAGCCAAGATGGGGCGGGAGGCCCCTACAATGAGCAGTTCTTC | CASSQDGAGGPYNEQFF
TRBJ1-1 | TRBV11-2 | . | . | TGTGCCAGCAGGGGCCCGAACACTGAAGCTTTCTTT | CASRGPNTEAFF
TRBJ1-6 | TRBV9 | . | . | TGTGCCAGCAACTCTTATAATTCACCCCTCCACTTT | CASNSYNSPLHF
TRBJ1-3 | TRBV19 | . | . | TGTGCCAGCTGTTACGGAGCGGGAGAGGCTGGAAACACCATATATTTT | CASCYGAGEAGNTIYF
TRBJ2-2 | TRBV4-1 | . | . | TGCGCCAGCAGCCAAGACGGGGTCCCCGGGGAGCTGTTTTTT | CASSQDGVPGELFF
TRBJ2-5 | TRBV5-8 | TRBD2 | once | TGTGCCACCAATTCACGGGGGACTAGCAGCCAAGAGACCCAGTACTTC | CATNSRGTSSQETQYF
TRBJ1-2 | TRBV18 | . | . | TGTGCCAGCTCACCAATGGAGCGAGGATCCTATGGCTACACCTTC | CASSPMERGSYGYTF
TRBJ2-3 | TRBV9 | TRBD2 | . | TGTGCCAGCAGCCGGAGTAGCGGGAGGAATCCAGATACGCAGTATTTT | CASSRSSGRNPDTQYF
TRBJ2-7 | TRBV9 | . | . | TGTGCCAGCGGGAGCTCCTACGAGCAGTACTTC | CASGSSYEQYF
TRBJ2-3 | TRBV6-1 | TRBD1 | . | TGTGCCAGCAGCCCCCGGGACAGGCGCACAGATACGCAGTATTTT | CASSPRDRRTDTQYF
TRBJ2-5 | TRBV28 | TRBD1 | . | TGTGCCAGCAGTTCTACAGGGGGCGCCGAGACCCAGTACTTC | CASSSTGGAETQYF